These 6 T cell receptor beta chains came from one sample sequenced in a study of blood T cell repertoires in COVID-19. Libraries were prepared by immunoSEQ multiplex PCR; TCRdb keeps only in-frame clonotypes and omits some of them. The table has roughly 77,000 clones, 70% to 80% seen once. Sample: peripheral blood. The receptors originated from a man in his fifties or sixties with active or convalescent COVID-19.

This chain's CDR3 is CAISSTGTGNTIYF. The CDR3 DNA reads as TGTGCCATCAGTTCTACAGGGACTGGAAACACCATATATTTT. This sequence joins TRBV10-3 and TRBJ1-3, with D tentatively TRBD1 (6 bases). This CDR3 spans 14 amino acids. CDR1 ENHRY and CDR2 SYGVKD come from the germline V gene. Trimming removed 5 bases at V and 2 bases at J, with 10 bases between.

This clone was seen a single time. One end of the junction varies from germline; a read error may be responsible. V gene TRBV11-1 combines with J gene TRBJ1-2; TRBD1 might be the D (5 bases). The CDR3 totals 11 residues. Germline CDR1 reads SGHAT; CDR2 reads FQDESV (reference sequence). The CDR3 nucleotides read TGTGCCAGCAGCTTAATCGACAGCCAACACTTC. Amino acids: CASSLIDSQHF.

V usage is TRBV11-2 and J usage is TRBJ1-3; 7 positions match TRBD1. Germline V gene sequence: CDR1 SGHAT, CDR2 FQNNGV. The CDR3 runs to 18 residues. V lost 5 bases to trimming and J lost 4 bases; unmatched junction nucleotides: 17. The CDR3 DNA sequence: TGTGCCAGCAGCGTTGTAGGGGGACAGCTTCAAGCAGGAAACACCATATATTTT. Translating it yields CASSVVGGQLQAGNTIYF.

This clone was recorded once. The V call is TRBV7-2, the J call TRBJ2-5, with D possibly being TRBD2 (5 bases). In germline, CDR1 is SGHTA, CDR2 FQGNSA. The CDR3 contains 14 residues. The ends were cut back, 1 base at V and 5 bases at J, with 11 bases in the middle. This CDR3 reads CASSLVAGLETQYF. Here the CDR3 DNA reads TGTGCCAGCAGCTTAGTTGCAGGACTGGAGACCCAGTACTTC.

The V gene is TRBV30, the J gene TRBJ1-4, with 8 bases identical to TRBD1. V dropped 3 bases and J dropped 12; count of bases not matched to a gene: 3. This CDR3 region has 11 residues. The germline CDR1 and CDR2 sequences are GTSNPN and SVGIG (reference sequence). CDR3 region: CAWSAQGELFF. CDR3 nucleotide sequence: TGTGCCTGGAGCGCACAGGGGGAACTGTTTTTT.

The gene calls are TRBV4-3 and TRBJ1-6; D remains ambiguous. CDR1 LGHNA and CDR2 YSLEER come from the germline V gene. The CDR3 extends over 17 amino acids. V lost 4 bases to trimming and J lost 0 bases, with 13 bases between them. This CDR3 is CASSRGLESSYNSPLHF. CDR3 nucleotides: TGCGCCAGCAGCCGAGGACTCGAGAGCTCCTATAATTCACCCCTCCACTTT.